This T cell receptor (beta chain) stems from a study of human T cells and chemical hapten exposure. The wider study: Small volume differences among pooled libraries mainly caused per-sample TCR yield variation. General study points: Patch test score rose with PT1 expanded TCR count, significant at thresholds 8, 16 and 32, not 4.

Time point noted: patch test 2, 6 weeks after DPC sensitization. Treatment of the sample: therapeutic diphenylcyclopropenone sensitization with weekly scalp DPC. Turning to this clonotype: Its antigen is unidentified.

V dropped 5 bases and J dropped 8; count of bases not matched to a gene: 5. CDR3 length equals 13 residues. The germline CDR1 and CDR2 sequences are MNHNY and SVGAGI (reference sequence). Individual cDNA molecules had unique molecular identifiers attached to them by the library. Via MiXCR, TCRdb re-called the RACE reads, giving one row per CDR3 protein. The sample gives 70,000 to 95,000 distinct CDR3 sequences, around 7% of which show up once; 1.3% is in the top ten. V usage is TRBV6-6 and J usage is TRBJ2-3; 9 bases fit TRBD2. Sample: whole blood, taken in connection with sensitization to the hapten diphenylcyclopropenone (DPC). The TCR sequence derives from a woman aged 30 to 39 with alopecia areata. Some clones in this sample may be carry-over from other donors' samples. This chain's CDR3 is CASSRGGEGTQYF. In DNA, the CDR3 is TGTGCCAGCAGTCGCGGGGGGGAGGGTACGCAGTATTTT.